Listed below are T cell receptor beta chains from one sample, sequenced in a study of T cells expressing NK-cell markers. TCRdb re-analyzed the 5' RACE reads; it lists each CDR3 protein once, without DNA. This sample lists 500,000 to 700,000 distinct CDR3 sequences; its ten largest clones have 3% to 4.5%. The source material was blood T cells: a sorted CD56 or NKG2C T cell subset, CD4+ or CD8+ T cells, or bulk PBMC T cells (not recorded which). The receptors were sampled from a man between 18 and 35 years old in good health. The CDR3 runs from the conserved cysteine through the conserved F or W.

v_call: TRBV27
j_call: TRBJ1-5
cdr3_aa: CASSLNRAAQPQHF

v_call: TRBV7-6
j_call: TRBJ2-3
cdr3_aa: CASSLETSGHGSADTQYF

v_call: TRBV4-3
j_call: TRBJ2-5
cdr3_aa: CASSQDQGTPGETQYF

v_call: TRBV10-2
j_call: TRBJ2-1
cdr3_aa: CASSESILGGPYNEQFF

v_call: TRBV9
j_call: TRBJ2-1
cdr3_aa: CASSVVRGSSYNEQFF

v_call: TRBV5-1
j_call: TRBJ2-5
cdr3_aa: CASSLTGDIQETQYF

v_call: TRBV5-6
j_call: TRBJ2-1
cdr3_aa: CASSLVIAGPNEQFF

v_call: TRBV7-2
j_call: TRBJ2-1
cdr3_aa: CASSLASNYNEQFF

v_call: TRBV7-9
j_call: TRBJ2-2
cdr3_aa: CANEDGTGELFF

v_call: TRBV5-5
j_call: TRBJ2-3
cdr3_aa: CASSPSAREITDTQYF

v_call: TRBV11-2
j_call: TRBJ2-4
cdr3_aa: CASSSQRGGKNIQYF

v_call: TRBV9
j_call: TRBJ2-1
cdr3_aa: CASSVRSGGWYEQFF

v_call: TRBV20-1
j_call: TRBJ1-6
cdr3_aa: CSARTRGGNSPLHF

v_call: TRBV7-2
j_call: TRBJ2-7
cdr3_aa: CASQDYYEQYF

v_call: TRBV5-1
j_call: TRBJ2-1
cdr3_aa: CASKSSGRSSYNEQFF

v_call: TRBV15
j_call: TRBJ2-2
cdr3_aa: CATSRDNKLPNTGELFF

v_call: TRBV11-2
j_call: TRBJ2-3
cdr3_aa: CASSLGWEISTDTQYF

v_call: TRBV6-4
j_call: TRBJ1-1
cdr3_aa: CASSGDSGDTEAFF

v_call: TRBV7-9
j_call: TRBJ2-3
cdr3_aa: CASSLVAAGFGQDTQYF

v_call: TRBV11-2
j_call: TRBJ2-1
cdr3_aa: CASSLGTFEQFF

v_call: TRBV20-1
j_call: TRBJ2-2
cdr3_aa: CSARGAVNTGELFF

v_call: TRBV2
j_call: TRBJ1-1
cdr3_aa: CASSEGVPGMNTEAFF

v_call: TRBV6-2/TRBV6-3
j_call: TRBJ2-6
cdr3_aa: CASSYSTGPTGDSGANVLTF

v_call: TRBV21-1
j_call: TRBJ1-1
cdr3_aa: CASTRRQGAPTEAFF

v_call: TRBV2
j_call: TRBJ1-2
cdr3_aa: CASSGDSSGYTF

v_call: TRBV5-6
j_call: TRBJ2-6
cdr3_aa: CASSLAGRISGANVLTF

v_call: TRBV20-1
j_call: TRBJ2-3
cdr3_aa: CSARDPLYTQYF

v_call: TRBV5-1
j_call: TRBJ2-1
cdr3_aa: CASRQGSDNEQFF

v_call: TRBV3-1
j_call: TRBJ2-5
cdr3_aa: CASSLKNSRETQYF

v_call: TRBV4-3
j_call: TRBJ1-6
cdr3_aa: CASSQDEVNRGTGFRSPLHF

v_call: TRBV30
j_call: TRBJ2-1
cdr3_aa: CAGDRPYNEQFF

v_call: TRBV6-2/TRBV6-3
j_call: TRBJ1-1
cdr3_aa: CASSYPTRDLNTEAFF

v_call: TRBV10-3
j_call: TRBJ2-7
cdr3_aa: CASGTSGSGEQYF

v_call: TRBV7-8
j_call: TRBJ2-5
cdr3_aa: CASSLGGGRPETQYF

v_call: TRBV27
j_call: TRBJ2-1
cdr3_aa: CASRGLASSYNEQFF

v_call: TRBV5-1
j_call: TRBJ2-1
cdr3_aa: CASSLSVGTGNLGLYNEQFF